These T cell receptor beta chains were read from a single sample in a study of OX40 agonist ivuxolimab in advanced cancers. Generated by immunoSEQ multiplex PCR, the TCRdb table keeps only in-frame clones and is missing some. The sample has around 76,000 clones, around four fifths seen once. The material sequenced was CD4+ or CD8+ T cells sorted from blood, taken in a trial of the OX40 agonist ivuxolimab. The receptors stem from an adult with an advanced solid tumor such as melanoma, head and neck, liver or kidney cancer. CDR3s include the opening cysteine and the closing phenylalanine or tryptophan. Fields, in order: J gene, clone size, V gene, D gene, CDR3 protein, CDR3 DNA. A D gene is named only where the DNA matches it firmly. Only part of the rows carry a size: once, few, many, or a class if the clone is expanded.

TRBJ1-3 . TRBV5-4 . CASSDGTRGGPSGNTIYF TGTGCCAGCAGCGACGGGACCCGGGGTGGACCCTCTGGAAACACCATATATTTT
TRBJ1-2 few TRBV7-8 . CASAYLDYGYTF TGTGCCAGCGCATACCTGGACTATGGCTACACCTTC
TRBJ1-2 . TRBV28 TRBD1 CASLGQVVAGYTF TGTGCCAGCTTGGGACAGGTTGTTGCTGGCTACACCTTC
TRBJ1-5 . TRBV10-3 . CAISESGQSNQPQHF TGTGCCATCAGTGAGTCGGGGCAGTCGAATCAGCCCCAGCATTTT
TRBJ1-2 . TRBV6-6 . CASSYGQAYGYTF TGTGCCAGCAGTTACGGTCAGGCTTATGGCTACACCTTC
TRBJ2-4 few TRBV5-1 . CASSLTVAKNIQYF TGCGCCAGCAGCCTGACAGTAGCCAAAAACATTCAGTACTTC
TRBJ1-2 . TRBV6-6 . CASSSDKTHLRTF TGTGCCAGCAGTTCCGACAAAACCCATCTTCGCACCTTC
TRBJ2-7 few TRBV6-5 TRBD1 CASRSGTGLHEQYF TGTGCCAGCAGGTCCGGGACAGGGCTGCACGAGCAGTACTTC
TRBJ1-2 . TRBV19 TRBD1 CASSIGQGVYGYTF TGTGCCAGTAGTATCGGTCAGGGGGTCTATGGCTACACCTTC
TRBJ2-3 . TRBV29-1 TRBD2 CSVPSGDTDTQYF TGCAGCGTTCCAAGCGGGGACACAGATACGCAGTATTTT
TRBJ1-2 . TRBV5-1 . CASSEDNPNYGYTF TGCGCCAGCAGCGAGGACAACCCAAACTATGGCTACACCTTC
TRBJ2-5 . TRBV7-9 . CASSTFGQIQETQYF TGTGCCAGCAGCACCTTTGGGCAGATCCAAGAGACCCAGTACTTC
TRBJ1-1 . TRBV2 TRBD1 CASIPDRFTEAFF TGTGCCAGCATCCCGGACAGGTTCACTGAAGCTTTCTTT
TRBJ1-5 few TRBV19 . CASSIVGNQPQHF TGTGCCAGTAGTATAGTGGGAAATCAGCCCCAGCATTTT
TRBJ1-5 few TRBV7-2 . CASSFDSNQPQHF TGTGCCAGCAGCTTCGACAGTAATCAGCCCCAGCATTTT
TRBJ2-2 . TRBV19 . CASISQRGTGELFF TGTGCCAGTATTAGTCAAAGAGGGACCGGGGAGCTGTTTTTT
TRBJ2-7 . TRBV6-1 . CASSEMGALSSYEQYF TGTGCCAGCAGTGAGATGGGGGCCCTGAGCTCCTACGAGCAGTACTTC
TRBJ1-1 . TRBV25-1 . CASSENGAAAGWTEAFF TGTGCCAGCAGTGAAAATGGTGCCGCGGCGGGGTGGACTGAAGCTTTCTTT
TRBJ1-5 . TRBV2 . CASRDQGVQPQHF TGTGCCAGCAGAGACCAAGGGGTTCAGCCCCAGCATTTT
TRBJ2-1 . TRBV28 . CASSLMGLSYNEQFF TGTGCCAGCAGTTTAATGGGACTTAGCTACAATGAGCAGTTCTTC
TRBJ1-3 . TRBV6-5 . CASSYSLTGNTIYF TGTGCCAGCAGTTACTCTCTTACTGGAAACACCATATATTTT
TRBJ2-2 few TRBV5-1 . CASRVRTGFTGELFF TGCGCCAGCAGAGTAAGGACGGGTTTCACCGGGGAGCTGTTTTTT
TRBJ2-5 . TRBV13 TRBD2 CASSLSAGGPKTQYF TGTGCCAGCAGCTTATCGGCGGGGGGGCCAAAGACCCAGTACTTC
TRBJ2-7 . TRBV6-6 TRBD2 CASSLAGIFYEQYF TGTGCCAGCAGTTTAGCGGGGATTTTCTACGAGCAGTACTTC
TRBJ1-2 . TRBV7-9 TRBD1 CASSLGQGGYGYTF TGTGCCAGCAGCCTGGGACAGGGGGGTTATGGCTACACCTTC
TRBJ2-1 once TRBV27 . CASSSQGTYPNNEQFF TGTGCCAGCAGTTCCCAAGGGACCTACCCCAACAATGAGCAGTTCTTC
TRBJ2-7 . TRBV29-1 . CSVEDSVGSEQYF TGCAGCGTTGAAGATTCAGTCGGCAGCGAGCAGTACTTC
TRBJ1-1 . TRBV30 . CAWSVSRGDTEAFF TGTGCCTGGAGTGTTAGCAGGGGTGACACTGAAGCTTTCTTT
TRBJ1-4 . TRBV9 . CASSEHATNEKLFF TGTGCCAGCAGCGAACACGCAACTAATGAAAAACTGTTTTTT
TRBJ2-4 . TRBV27 . CASSNPRVGKNIQYF TGTGCCAGCAGTAACCCGAGGGTAGGCAAAAACATTCAGTACTTC
TRBJ2-4 . TRBV10-1 . CASSAGGLAKNIQYF TGCGCCAGCAGTGCAGGGGGGCTAGCCAAAAACATTCAGTACTTC
TRBJ2-5 . TRBV30 . CAWSEGSGIETQYF TGTGCCTGGAGTGAGGGCAGCGGAATCGAGACCCAGTACTTC
TRBJ1-1 . TRBV7-2 . CASSSWTNTEAFF TGTGCCAGCAGCTCATGGACAAACACTGAAGCTTTCTTT
TRBJ1-5 few TRBV15 . CATSRDAPRGQPQHF TGTGCCACCAGCAGAGATGCCCCCAGGGGTCAGCCCCAGCATTTT
TRBJ2-5 few TRBV19 . CASSMGQGVETQYF TGTGCCAGTAGTATGGGGCAGGGTGTGGAGACCCAGTACTTC
TRBJ2-2 . TRBV5-4 TRBD2 CASSLTWTSGSGELFF TGTGCCAGCAGCTTAACCTGGACTAGCGGGAGCGGGGAGCTGTTTTTT
TRBJ2-7 . TRBV11-2 . CASSFRGIGEQYF TGTGCCAGCAGCTTTCGGGGTATTGGCGAGCAGTACTTC
TRBJ2-5 . TRBV18 . CASSPRTGLQETQYF TGTGCCAGCTCACCACGCACAGGACTACAAGAGACCCAGTACTTC
TRBJ1-1 . TRBV5-5 . CASSLEAARTEAAFF TGTGCCAGCAGCTTGGAAGCTGCTCGCACTGAAGCGGCTTTCTTT
TRBJ1-1 few TRBV28 . CASSLWRVEGITEAFF TGTGCCAGCAGTTTATGGAGGGTAGAAGGGATCACTGAAGCTTTCTTT
TRBJ1-1 . TRBV6-5 . CASNRGGDTEAFF TGTGCCAGCAATCGGGGGGGGGACACTGAAGCTTTCTTT
TRBJ2-5 . TRBV7-2 TRBD2 CASSFGLAGGRETQYF TGTGCCAGCAGCTTTGGGCTAGCGGGGGGGCGGGAGACCCAGTACTTC
TRBJ1-1 . TRBV7-8 TRBD1 CASSSQGAPMNTEAFF TGTGCCAGCAGCTCCCAGGGGGCGCCCATGAACACTGAAGCTTTCTTT
TRBJ1-1 . TRBV11-3 TRBD1 CASSLDGTGSTEAFF TGTGCCAGCAGCTTAGATGGGACAGGGAGCACTGAAGCTTTCTTT
TRBJ2-5 . TRBV7-9 . CASSDTSRGETQYF TGTGCCAGCAGCGATACTAGCCGGGGGGAGACCCAGTACTTC
TRBJ1-2 . TRBV5-4 . CASSQDLEQDLYGYTF TGCGCCAGCAGCCAAGATCTCGAACAGGACCTCTATGGCTACACCTTC
TRBJ2-1 . TRBV7-2 . CASSLGGEQFF TGTGCCAGCAGCTTAGGGGGTGAGCAGTTCTTC
TRBJ1-2 . TRBV28 TRBD1 CASSAIDRGQGYTF TGTGCCAGCAGTGCCATTGACAGGGGACAGGGCTACACCTTC
TRBJ1-1 many TRBV14 TRBD1 CASSFYSGTANTEAFF TGTGCCAGCAGCTTCTACTCCGGGACAGCGAACACTGAAGCTTTCTTT
TRBJ1-1 few TRBV27 TRBD1 CASSPGTVLNTEAFF TGTGCCAGCAGTCCAGGGACAGTTTTGAACACTGAAGCTTTCTTT
TRBJ1-1 . TRBV5-4 . CASSPGRGRENTEAFF TGTGCCAGCAGCCCCGGCAGGGGCAGGGAGAACACTGAAGCTTTCTTT
TRBJ2-1 few TRBV28 TRBD1 CASRTVQGAVEQFF TGTGCCAGCAGAACGGTACAGGGGGCGGTTGAGCAGTTCTTC
TRBJ2-2 . TRBV19 . CASIEENGELFF TGTGCCAGTATTGAAGAGAACGGGGAGCTGTTTTTT